This TCR beta chain came from a study of identical twins. Germline CDR1 reads SGHAT; CDR2 reads FQDESV (reference sequence). J lost 1 base, V lost 4 bases, and 8 bases had no gene match. The CDR3 totals 18 residues. This clonotype was seen only a few times. cDNA molecules carried unique molecular identifiers, and template switching added a universal primer site. TCRdb re-derived calls from the 5' RACE reads in MiXCR, one entry per CDR3 protein. This sample has roughly 240,000 distinct CDR3 sequences, with 7.5% found just once. This sample was also put to use in a study of yellow fever vaccine responses in identical twins. As that study records: Twin vaccine T cell responses reportedly seemed partly convergent, partly personalized.

The source of this sequence is a woman under 30 in good health. The V call is TRBV11-1, the J call TRBJ2-6; 9 bases agree with TRBD1. Sequencing used CD8+ T cells sorted from blood. This CDR3 is CASSSTGQGSSGANVLTF. DNA for the CDR3: TGTGCCAGCAGCTCAACGGGACAGGGATCGTCTGGGGCCAACGTCCTGACTTTC.